Each of the 9 T cell receptor beta chains below was sequenced from the same sample in a study of beta chain features in type 1 diabetes (dated by TCRdb to the late 2010s). Receptor amplification or capture employed the immunoSEQ multiplex PCR assay. The High Capacity cDNA Reverse Transcription Kit was used to reverse transcribe all of the isolated RNA, meaning that expressed TCRB transcripts were what got sequenced. In TCRdb, the immuneACCESS table is reduced to in-frame sequences with V and J assigned. These tables do not hold every clone; where another copy was compared, an unresolved V gene accounts for under half, and the others remain unexplained. This sample comprises about 280,000 clones, approximately 16% of them detected only once. The ten largest clones add up to roughly 0.015% of the sample. Overall results and qualifications from the work: In all four CD4+ subsets, TCRB CDR3 length was moderately but significantly shorter in type 1 diabetes patients.

Their recognized antigens are unknown. Specimen: naive CD4+ T cells from blood. The cell subset or site tag for this specimen amounts to: true naive CD4+ T cells. These receptors were taken from a man between 18 and 29 years old with type 1 diabetes.

The gene calls are TRBV7-9 and TRBJ1-5; D gene uncertain. Germline values: CDR1 SEHNR, CDR2 FQNEAQ (reference sequence). Deletions cut 8 bases from V and 4 bases from J, with 9 bases between. The CDR3 runs 12 residues. This CDR3 is CASREENQPQHF. The CDR3 DNA sequence: TGTGCCAGCCGGGAGGAGAATCAGCCCCAGCATTTT.

The chain links TRBV5-1 to TRBJ2-1; 8 positions match TRBD2. The CDR3 has 15 residues. CDR1 is SGHRS, CDR2 YFSETQ, per germline. V was pared by 0 bases and J by 4 bases, with 3 bases of the junction left unmatched. The CDR3 protein is CASSLGAGGYNEQFF. For the CDR3, the DNA is TGCGCCAGCAGCTTGGGCGCGGGGGGTTACAATGAGCAGTTCTTC.

This clone was seen more than once but under ten times. The chain is built from TRBV5-6 and TRBJ1-1; no definite D call. The V gene lost 4 bases and the J gene lost 0 bases, with 7 bases spanning the gap. The CDR3 runs 13 residues. Germline V CDR1 and CDR2: SGHDT, YYEEEE. CDR3 DNA: TGTGCCAGCAGCCCGGGGATGAACACTGAAGCTTTCTTT. Its translation: CASSPGMNTEAFF.

V gene TRBV19 combines with J gene TRBJ1-1; TRBD1 matches at 10 bases. Germline V CDR1 and CDR2: LNHDA, SQIVND (reference sequence). V trimming: 7 bases; J trimming: 1 base; junction bases outside the gene matches: 12. The CDR3 runs to 17 residues. CDR3 protein: CASTPGQGMVTNTEAFF. As DNA, the CDR3 is TGTGCCAGTACCCCGGGACAGGGGATGGTTACGAACACTGAAGCTTTCTTT.

A few counts support this clone. This chain links TRBV28 with TRBJ2-7, with 10 nucleotides matching TRBD1. CDR1 and CDR2 (germline): MDHEN, SYDVKM. This CDR3 has 14 residues. V gave up 4 bases and J gave up 2 bases; unmatched junction bases: 2. The CDR3 reads CASSSGTGAYEQYF. As DNA, the CDR3 is TGTGCCAGCAGTTCCGGGACAGGGGCCTACGAGCAGTACTTC.

The V call is TRBV2, the J call TRBJ2-7; weak D call: TRBD1 (6 bases). The CDR3 covers 13 residues. CDR1 and CDR2 (germline): SNHLY, FYNNEI. V lost 3 bases to trimming and J lost 3 bases, with 9 bases between them. CDR3 bases: TGTGCCAGCAGTGACAGGGGCTTCTACGAGCAGTACTTC. Amino acid sequence: CASSDRGFYEQYF. Complete variable domain (other parts from reference TRBV2 and TRBJ2-7): EPEVTQTPSHQVTQMGQEVILRCVPISNHLYFYWYRQILGQKVEFLVSFYNNEISEKSEIFDDQFSVERPDGSNFTLKIRSTKLEDSAMYFCASSDRGFYEQYFGPGTRLTVT.

This clone has a handful of counts. This chain links TRBV5-1 with TRBJ2-5; D not certain. V was shortened by 4 bases and J by 3 bases, with 22 bases between the two germline ends. Per germline, CDR1 SGHRS and CDR2 YFSETQ. The CDR3 runs 17 residues. The CDR3 DNA reads as TGCGCCAGCAGCCTGCTGGCGCAGCGCTCCAAAGAAGAGACCCAGTACTTC. Its translation is CASSLLAQRSKEETQYF.

The chain joins TRBV7-9 to TRBJ1-2; D possibly corresponds to TRBD1 (5 bases). Germline CDR1 reads SEHNR; CDR2 reads FQNEAQ (reference sequence). The length of the CDR3 is 14 residues. V shed 5 bases and J shed 5 bases, with 15 bases lying between them. The CDR3: CASSSSGVDYGYTF. The CDR3 DNA follows: TGTGCCAGCAGCAGCTCGGGGGTAGATTATGGCTACACCTTC.

This chain uses TRBV9 with TRBJ1-1, with 9 positions matching TRBD1. CDR3 length: 15 residues. The germline V gene encodes CDR1 SGDLS and CDR2 YYNGEE. V was clipped by 0 bases and J by 1 base; unmatched bases: 1. Written as DNA, the CDR3 is TGTGCCAGCAGCGTAGGGGACAGGGCGAACACTGAAGCTTTCTTT. This encodes CASSVGDRANTEAFF.